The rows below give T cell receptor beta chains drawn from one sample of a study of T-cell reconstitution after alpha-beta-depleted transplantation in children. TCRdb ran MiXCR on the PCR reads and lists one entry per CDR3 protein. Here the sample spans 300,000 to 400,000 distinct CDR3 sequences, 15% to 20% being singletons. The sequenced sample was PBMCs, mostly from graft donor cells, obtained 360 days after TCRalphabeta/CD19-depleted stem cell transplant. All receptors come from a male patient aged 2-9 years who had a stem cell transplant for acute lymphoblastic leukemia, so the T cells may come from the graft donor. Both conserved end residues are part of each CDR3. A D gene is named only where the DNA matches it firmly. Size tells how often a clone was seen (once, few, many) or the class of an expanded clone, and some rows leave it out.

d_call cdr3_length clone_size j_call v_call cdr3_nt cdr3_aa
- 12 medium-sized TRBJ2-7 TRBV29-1 TGCAGCGTTGGGTTCGTTAGCCACGAGCAGTACTTC CSVGFVSHEQYF
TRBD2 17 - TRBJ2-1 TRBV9 TGTGCCAGCAGCGTATACCTCTTTGGGCGGGAGAGGAATGAGCAGTTCTTC CASSVYLFGRERNEQFF
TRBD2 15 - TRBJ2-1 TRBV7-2 TGTGCCAGCAGCTTCCTAGCGGGTATCGCTAATGAGCAGTTCTTC CASSFLAGIANEQFF
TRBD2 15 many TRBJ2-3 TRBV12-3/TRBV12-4 TGTGCCAGCAGATTGACTAGCGGCGACACAGATACGCAGTATTTT CASRLTSGDTDTQYF
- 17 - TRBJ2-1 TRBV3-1 TGTGCCAGCAGCTTCGGGGGTCGGTTGAGCTCCTACAATGAGCAGTTCTTC CASSFGGRLSSYNEQFF
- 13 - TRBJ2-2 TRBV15 TGTGCCACCAGCCCCGGGTACACCGGGGAGCTGTTTTTT CATSPGYTGELFF
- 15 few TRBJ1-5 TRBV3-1 TGTGCCAGCAGCCAAGATTTGGGGTTGGGACAGCCCCAGCATTTT CASSQDLGLGQPQHF
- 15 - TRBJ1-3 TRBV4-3 TGCGCCAGCAGCCAAGAGCTGACACGTGGAAACACCATATATTTT CASSQELTRGNTIYF
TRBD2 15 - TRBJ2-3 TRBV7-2 TGTGCCAGCAGCCCAACTAGCGGGAGGGGGGGTACGCAGTATTTT CASSPTSGRGGTQYF
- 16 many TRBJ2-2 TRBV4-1 TGCGCCAGCAGCCAAGTAGGAAGGGGAAGGGAACGGGAGCTGTTTTTT CASSQVGRGRERELFF
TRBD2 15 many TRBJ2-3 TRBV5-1 TGCGCCAGCAGGCGCCTAGCGGTGGGCACAGATACGCAGTATTTT CASRRLAVGTDTQYF
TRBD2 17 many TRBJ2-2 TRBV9 TGTGCCAGCAGCGTAGAATCAGCGGGAGGCGGCGACGGGGAGCTGTTTTTT CASSVESAGGGDGELFF
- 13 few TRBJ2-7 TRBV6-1 TGTGCCAGCAGTGAAAGGGGTGCCTACGAGCAGTACTTC CASSERGAYEQYF
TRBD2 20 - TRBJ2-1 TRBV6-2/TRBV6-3 TGTGCCAGCAGTTATATTGCCGGACTAGCGGGTCGGAGCTCCTACAATGAGCAGTTCTTC CASSYIAGLAGRSSYNEQFF
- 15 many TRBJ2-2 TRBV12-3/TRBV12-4 TGTGCCAGTGGGTACGACAGCTCGAGCACCGGGGAGCTGTTTTTT CASGYDSSSTGELFF
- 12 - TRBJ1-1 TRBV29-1 TGCAGCGTTCAACTTTTCGCCAGGCGGGCTTTCTTT CSVQLFARRAFF
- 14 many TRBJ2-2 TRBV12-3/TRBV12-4 TGTGCCAGCAGTTTGGCGGTGAACACCGGGGAGCTGTTTTTT CASSLAVNTGELFF
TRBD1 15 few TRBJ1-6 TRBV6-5 TGTGCCAGCAGTTCAGGACAGGGGGCGTCTGCACCCCTCCACTTT CASSSGQGASAPLHF
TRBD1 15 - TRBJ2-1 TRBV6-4 TGTGCCAGCAGTGACTCTAAGACAGGGAGTGATGAGCAGTTCTTC CASSDSKTGSDEQFF
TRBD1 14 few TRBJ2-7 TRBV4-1 TGCGCCAGCAGCCTCCGGGACAGGGACTACGAGCAGTACTTC CASSLRDRDYEQYF
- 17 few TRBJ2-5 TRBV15 TGTGCCACCAGCAGAGATGGGCCAGAGACGTACCAAGAGACCCAGTACTTC CATSRDGPETYQETQYF
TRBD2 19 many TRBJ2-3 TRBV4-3 TGCGCCAGCAGCCAATACGGGACTAGCGGGAAGTGGCGCACAGATACGCAGTATTTT CASSQYGTSGKWRTDTQYF
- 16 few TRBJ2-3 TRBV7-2 TGTGCCAGCAGCCTCGCGGGTCCTCGACCCACAGATACGCAGTATTTT CASSLAGPRPTDTQYF
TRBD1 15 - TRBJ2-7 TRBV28 TGTGCCAGCAGTCCCTCGGACAGGGGGCCCTACGAGCAGTACTTC CASSPSDRGPYEQYF
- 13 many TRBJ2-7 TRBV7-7 TGTGCTAGCAGCTTAGTAAAAGGGGACGAGCAGTACTTC CASSLVKGDEQYF
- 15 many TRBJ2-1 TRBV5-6 TGTGCCAGCAGCTTGATCGGGAGCCCCTACAATGAGCAGTTCTTC CASSLIGSPYNEQFF
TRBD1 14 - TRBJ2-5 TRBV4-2 TGTGCCAGCAGCCAAAGGACAGGGGAAAAGACCCAGTACTTC CASSQRTGEKTQYF
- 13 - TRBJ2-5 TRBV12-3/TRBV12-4 TGTGCCAGCAGTTTAAGGGCTCTGGAGACCCAGTACTTC CASSLRALETQYF
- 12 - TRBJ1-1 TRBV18 TGTGCCAGCTCAGAGAGGGGCGCTGAAGCTTTCTTT CASSERGAEAFF
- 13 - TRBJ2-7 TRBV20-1 TGCAGTGCTAGAGATCGGGCGACTTACGAGCAGTACTTC CSARDRATYEQYF
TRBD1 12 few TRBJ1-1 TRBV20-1 TGCAGTGCTAAAGACAGGGGAAATGAAGCTTTCTTT CSAKDRGNEAFF
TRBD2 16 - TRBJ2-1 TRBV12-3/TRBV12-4 TGTGCCAGCACCCCTGGCGAGGGAGGGCCGGGCAATGAGCAGTTCTTC CASTPGEGGPGNEQFF
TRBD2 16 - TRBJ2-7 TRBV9 TGTGCCAGCAGCGTAAACCCGACTAGCGGCTCCTACGAGCAGTACTTC CASSVNPTSGSYEQYF